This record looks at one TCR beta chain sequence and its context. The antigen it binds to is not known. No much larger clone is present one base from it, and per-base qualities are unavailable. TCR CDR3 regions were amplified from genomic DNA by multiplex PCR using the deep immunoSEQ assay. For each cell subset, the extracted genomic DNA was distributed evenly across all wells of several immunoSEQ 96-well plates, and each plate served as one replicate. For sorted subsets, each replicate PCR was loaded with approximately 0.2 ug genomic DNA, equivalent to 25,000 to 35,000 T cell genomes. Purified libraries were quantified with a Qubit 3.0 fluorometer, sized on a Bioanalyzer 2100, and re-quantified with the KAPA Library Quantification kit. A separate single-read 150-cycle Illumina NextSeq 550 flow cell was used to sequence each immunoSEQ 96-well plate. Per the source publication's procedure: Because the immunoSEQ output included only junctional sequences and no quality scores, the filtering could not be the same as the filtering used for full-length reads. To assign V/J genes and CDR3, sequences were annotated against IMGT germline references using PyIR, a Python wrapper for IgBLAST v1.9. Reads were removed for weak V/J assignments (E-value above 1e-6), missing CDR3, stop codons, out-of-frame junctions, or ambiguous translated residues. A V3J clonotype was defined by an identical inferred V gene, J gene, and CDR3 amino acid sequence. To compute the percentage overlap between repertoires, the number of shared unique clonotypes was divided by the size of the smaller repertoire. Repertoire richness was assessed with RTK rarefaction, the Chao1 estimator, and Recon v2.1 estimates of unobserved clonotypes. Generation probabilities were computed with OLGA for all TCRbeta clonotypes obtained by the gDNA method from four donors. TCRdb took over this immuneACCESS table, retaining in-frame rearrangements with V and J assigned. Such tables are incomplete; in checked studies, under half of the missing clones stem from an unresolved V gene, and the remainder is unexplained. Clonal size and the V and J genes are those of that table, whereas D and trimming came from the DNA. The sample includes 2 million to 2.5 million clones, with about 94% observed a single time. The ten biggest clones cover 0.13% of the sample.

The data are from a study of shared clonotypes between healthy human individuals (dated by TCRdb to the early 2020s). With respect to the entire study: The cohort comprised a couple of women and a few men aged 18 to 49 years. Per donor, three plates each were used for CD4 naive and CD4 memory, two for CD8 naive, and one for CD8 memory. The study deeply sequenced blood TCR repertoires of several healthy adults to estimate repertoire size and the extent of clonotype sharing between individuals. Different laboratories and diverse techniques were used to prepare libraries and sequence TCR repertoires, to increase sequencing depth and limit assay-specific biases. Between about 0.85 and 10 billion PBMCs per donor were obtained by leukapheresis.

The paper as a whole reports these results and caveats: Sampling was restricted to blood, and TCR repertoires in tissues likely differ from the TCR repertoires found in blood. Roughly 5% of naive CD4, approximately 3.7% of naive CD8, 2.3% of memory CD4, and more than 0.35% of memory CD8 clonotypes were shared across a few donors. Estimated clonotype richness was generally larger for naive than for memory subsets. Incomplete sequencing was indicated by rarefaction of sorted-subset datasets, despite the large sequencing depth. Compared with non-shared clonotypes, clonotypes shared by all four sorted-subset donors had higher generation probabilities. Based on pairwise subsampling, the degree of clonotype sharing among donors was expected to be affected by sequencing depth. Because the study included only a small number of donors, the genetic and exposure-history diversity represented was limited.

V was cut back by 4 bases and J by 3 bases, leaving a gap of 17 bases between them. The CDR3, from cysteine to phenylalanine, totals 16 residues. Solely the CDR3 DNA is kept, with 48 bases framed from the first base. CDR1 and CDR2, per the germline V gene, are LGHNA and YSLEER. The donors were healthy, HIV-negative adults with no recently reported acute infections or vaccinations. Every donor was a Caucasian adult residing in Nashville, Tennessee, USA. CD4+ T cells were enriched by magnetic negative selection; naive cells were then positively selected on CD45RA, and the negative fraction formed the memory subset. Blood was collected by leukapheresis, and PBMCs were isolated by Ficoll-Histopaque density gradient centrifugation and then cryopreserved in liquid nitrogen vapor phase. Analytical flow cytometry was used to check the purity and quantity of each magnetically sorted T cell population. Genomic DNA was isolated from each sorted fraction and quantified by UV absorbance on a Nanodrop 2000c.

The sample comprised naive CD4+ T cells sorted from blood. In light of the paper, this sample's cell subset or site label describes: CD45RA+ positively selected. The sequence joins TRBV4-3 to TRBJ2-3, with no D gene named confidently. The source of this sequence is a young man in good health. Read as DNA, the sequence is TGCGCCAGCAGCCGTTCGGCGTGGGGTATTACAGATACGCAGTATTTT. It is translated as CASSRSAWGITDTQYF.